Each of the 8 T cell receptor beta chains below was sequenced from the same sample in a study of T cell changes during pregnancy in multiple sclerosis. Some clones are missing from TCRdb's copy, which holds only in-frame ones; the method was immunoSEQ multiplex PCR. This repertoire shows roughly 53,000 clones, around 90% found once; its top ten account for 3% to 3.5%. The sample here was CD8+ T cells from peripheral blood mononuclear cells, taken before pregnancy. The receptor set was obtained from a female donor with multiple sclerosis, enrolled in a pregnancy study.

The chain combines TRBV11-2 with TRBJ2-7; TRBD2 aligns across 9 bases. Germline values: CDR1 SGHAT, CDR2 FQNNGV. The CDR3 covers 15 residues. With V trimmed by 1 base and J by 6 bases, 7 bases remained unmatched. CDR3 sequence reads: CASSLGAGGLGEQYF. The CDR3 bases are TGTGCCAGCAGCTTAGGGGCGGGGGGGCTCGGCGAGCAGTACTTC.

The chain has TRBV4-3 and TRBJ2-3, with 9 bases aligning to TRBD2. V lost 4 bases, J lost 2 bases, and 4 bases stayed unmatched. The CDR3 sequence is 15 residues long. CDR1 LGHNA and CDR2 YSLEER come from the germline V gene. In nucleotides, the CDR3 is TGCGCCAGCAGCCCGGGACTAGCCTACACAGATACGCAGTATTTT. Translation gives CASSPGLAYTDTQYF.

This chain links TRBV9 with TRBJ2-5; D possibly corresponds to TRBD2 (6 bases). The V gene lost 0 bases and the J gene lost 10 bases, with 13 bases spanning the gap. The length of the CDR3 is 13 residues. CDR1 is SGDLS, CDR2 YYNGEE, per germline. The chain's CDR3 is CASSVGGEGLQYF. The CDR3 coding sequence is TGTGCCAGCAGCGTAGGGGGAGAGGGACTCCAGTACTTC.

The rearrangement links TRBV7-2 to TRBJ2-5, with 10 nucleotides matching TRBD2. The ends lost 3 bases at V and 5 bases at J; junction bases unmatched: 9. The CDR3 has 16 amino acids. The germline V gene encodes CDR1 SGHTA and CDR2 FQGNSA. The CDR3 loop is CASSFGAGGLGETQYF. The CDR3, as DNA: TGTGCCAGCAGCTTCGGAGCGGGGGGGCTGGGTGAGACCCAGTACTTC.

The rearrangement uses TRBV18 and TRBJ2-7; 11 bases agree with TRBD1. The germline V gene has CDR1 KGHSH and CDR2 LQKENI. Unmatched junction bases numbered 6, after V lost 6 bases and J lost 5 bases. CDR3 length: 14 residues. CDR3 sequence (DNA): TGTGCCAGCTCCCTGGGACAGGGGGTGGACGAGCAGTACTTC. It yields the protein CASSLGQGVDEQYF.

The V and J genes are TRBV4-3 and TRBJ1-1, with 11 positions matching TRBD1. The CDR3 is 19 residues long. Germline CDR1 is LGHNA and CDR2 is YSLEER. The V segment lost 1 base and the J segment 8 bases; nucleotides outside the gene matches: 18. CDR3: CASSQVWDRGLFSGSEAFF. The CDR3, as DNA: TGCGCCAGCAGCCAAGTGTGGGACAGGGGGTTATTTTCGGGGTCGGAAGCTTTCTTT.

CDR3 in DNA: TGTGCCAGCAGCTCGTTAGCGGGGGGCACAGATACGCAGTATTTT. This sequence encodes CASSSLAGGTDTQYF. The genes are TRBV11-2 and TRBJ2-3; 9 nucleotides match TRBD2. The trim removed 4 bases at V and 1 base at J, leaving 3 bases unmatched. Germline V lookup: CDR1 SGHAT, CDR2 FQNNGV. This CDR3 is 15 amino acids long.

This clone was picked up one time. The chain carries TRBV6-4 and TRBJ2-1, with TRBD2 matching 15 bases. This CDR3 has 15 residues. From germline, CDR1 is MRHNA and CDR2 SNTAGT. V gave up 8 bases and J gave up 10 bases; unmatched junction bases: 9. The CDR3 sequence is CASSGLAGGSDEQFF. The CDR3 coding sequence is TGTGCCAGCTCGGGACTAGCGGGGGGTTCCGACGAGCAGTTCTTC.